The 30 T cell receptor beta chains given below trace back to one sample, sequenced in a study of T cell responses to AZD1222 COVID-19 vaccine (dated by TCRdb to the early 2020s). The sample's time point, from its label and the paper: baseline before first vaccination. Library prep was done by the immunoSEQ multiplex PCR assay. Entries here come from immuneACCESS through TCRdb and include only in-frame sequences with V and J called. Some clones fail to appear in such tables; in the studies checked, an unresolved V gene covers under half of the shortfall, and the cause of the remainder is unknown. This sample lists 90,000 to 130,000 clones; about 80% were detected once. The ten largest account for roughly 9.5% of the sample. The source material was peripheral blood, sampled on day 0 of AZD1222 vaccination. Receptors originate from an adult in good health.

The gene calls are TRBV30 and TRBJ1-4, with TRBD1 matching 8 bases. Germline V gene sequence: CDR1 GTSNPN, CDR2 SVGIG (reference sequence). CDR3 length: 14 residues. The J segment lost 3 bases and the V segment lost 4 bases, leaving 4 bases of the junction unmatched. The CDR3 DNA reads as TGTGCCTGGACCCTGGACAGGGCTAATGAAAAACTGTTTTTT. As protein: CAWTLDRANEKLFF.

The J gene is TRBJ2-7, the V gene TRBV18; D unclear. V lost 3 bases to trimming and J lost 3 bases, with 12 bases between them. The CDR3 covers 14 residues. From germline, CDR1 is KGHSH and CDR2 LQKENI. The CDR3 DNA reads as TGTGCCAGCTCACCTGCCCGGGCCCGCTACGAGCAGTACTTC. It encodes CASSPARARYEQYF.

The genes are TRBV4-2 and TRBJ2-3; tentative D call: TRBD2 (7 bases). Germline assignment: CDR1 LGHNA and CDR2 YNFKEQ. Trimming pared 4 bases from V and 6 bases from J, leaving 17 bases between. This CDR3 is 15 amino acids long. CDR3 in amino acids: CASSREGGLRDTQYF. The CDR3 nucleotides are TGTGCCAGCAGCCGCGAGGGGGGGCTGCGGGATACGCAGTATTTT.

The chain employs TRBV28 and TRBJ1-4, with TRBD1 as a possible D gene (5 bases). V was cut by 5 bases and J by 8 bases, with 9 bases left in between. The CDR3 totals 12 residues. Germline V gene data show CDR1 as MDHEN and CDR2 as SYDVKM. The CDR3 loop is CASSQGWEKLFF. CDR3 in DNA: TGTGCCAGCAGTCAGGGTTGGGAAAAACTGTTTTTT.

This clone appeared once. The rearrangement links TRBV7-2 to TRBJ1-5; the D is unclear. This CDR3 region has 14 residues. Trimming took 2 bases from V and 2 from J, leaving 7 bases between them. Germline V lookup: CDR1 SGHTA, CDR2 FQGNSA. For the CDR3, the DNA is TGTGCCAGCAGCTTAAGGGAAGGCAATCAGCCCCAGCATTTT. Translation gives CASSLREGNQPQHF.

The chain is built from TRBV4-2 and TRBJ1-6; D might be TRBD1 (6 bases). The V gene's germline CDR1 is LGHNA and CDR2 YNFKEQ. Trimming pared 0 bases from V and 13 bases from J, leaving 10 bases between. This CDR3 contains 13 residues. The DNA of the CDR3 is TGTGCCAGCAGCCAAGAGAGTCAGGGGCCCCTCCACTTT. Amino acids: CASSQESQGPLHF.

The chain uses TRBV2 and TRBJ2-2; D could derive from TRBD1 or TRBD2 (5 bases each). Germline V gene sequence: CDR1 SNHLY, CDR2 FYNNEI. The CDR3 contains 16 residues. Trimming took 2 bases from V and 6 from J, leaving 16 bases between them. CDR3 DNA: TGTGCCAGCAGTGAATGGGCAGGAGAGGGGCCCGGGGAGCTGTTTTTT. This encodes CASSEWAGEGPGELFF.

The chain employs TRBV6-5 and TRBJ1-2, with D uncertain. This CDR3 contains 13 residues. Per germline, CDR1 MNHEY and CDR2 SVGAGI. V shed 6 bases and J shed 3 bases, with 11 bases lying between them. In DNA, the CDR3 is TGTGCCAGCAGGCCCGACGGGGACTATGGCTACACCTTC. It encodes CASRPDGDYGYTF.

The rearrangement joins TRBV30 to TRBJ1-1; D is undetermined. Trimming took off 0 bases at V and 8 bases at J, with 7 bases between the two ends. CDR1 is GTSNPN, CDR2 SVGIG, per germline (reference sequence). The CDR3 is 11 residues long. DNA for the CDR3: TGTGCCTGGAGTGTACTCAGGGAAGCTTTCTTT. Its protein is CAWSVLREAFF.

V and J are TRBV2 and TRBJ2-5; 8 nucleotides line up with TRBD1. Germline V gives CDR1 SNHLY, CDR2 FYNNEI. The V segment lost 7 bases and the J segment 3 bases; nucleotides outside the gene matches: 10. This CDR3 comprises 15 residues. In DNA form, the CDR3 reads TGTGCCAGCAACGGACAGGGAGTAGGAAAAGAGACCCAGTACTTC. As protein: CASNGQGVGKETQYF.

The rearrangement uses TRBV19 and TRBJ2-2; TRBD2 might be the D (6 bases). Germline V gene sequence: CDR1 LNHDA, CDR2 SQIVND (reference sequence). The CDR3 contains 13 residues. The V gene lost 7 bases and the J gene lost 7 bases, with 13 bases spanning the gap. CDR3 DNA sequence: TGTGCCAGTAAAGGGTGGGAGGACGGGGAGCTGTTTTTT. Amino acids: CASKGWEDGELFF. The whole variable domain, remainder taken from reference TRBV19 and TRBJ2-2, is DGGITQSPKYLFRKEGQNVTLSCEQNLNHDAMYWYRQDPGQGLRLIYYSQIVNDFQKGDIAEGYSVSREKKESFPLTVTSAQKNPTAFYLCASKGWEDGELFFGEGSRLTVL.

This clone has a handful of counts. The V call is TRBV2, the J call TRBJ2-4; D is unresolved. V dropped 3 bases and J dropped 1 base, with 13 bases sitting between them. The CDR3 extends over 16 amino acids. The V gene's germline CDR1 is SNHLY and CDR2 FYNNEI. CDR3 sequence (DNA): TGTGCCAGCAGTGATAGGCTAACTGGGGCCAAAAACATTCAGTACTTC. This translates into CASSDRLTGAKNIQYF. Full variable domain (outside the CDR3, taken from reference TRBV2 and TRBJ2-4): EPEVTQTPSHQVTQMGQEVILRCVPISNHLYFYWYRQILGQKVEFLVSFYNNEISEKSEIFDDQFSVERPDGSNFTLKIRSTKLEDSAMYFCASSDRLTGAKNIQYFGAGTRLSVL.

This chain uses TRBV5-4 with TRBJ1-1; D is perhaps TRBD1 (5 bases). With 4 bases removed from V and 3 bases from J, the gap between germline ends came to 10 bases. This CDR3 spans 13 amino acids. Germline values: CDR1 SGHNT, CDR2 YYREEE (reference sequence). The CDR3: CASSLGGDTEAFF. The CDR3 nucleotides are TGTGCCAGCAGCCTTGGGGGAGACACTGAAGCTTTCTTT.

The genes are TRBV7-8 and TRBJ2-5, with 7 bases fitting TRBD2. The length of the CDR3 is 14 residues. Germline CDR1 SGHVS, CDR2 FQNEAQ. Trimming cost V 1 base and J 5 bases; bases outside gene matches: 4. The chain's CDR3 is CASSLGTSWETQYF. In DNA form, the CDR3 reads TGTGCCAGCAGCTTAGGGACTAGTTGGGAGACCCAGTACTTC.

CDR3 sequence reads: CASSPRDRSSENTEAFF. The CDR3 DNA reads as TGTGCCAGCAGTCCCCGGGACAGGTCCAGCGAGAACACTGAAGCTTTCTTT. The J gene is TRBJ1-1, the V gene TRBV2; 8 bases align to TRBD1. Germline lookup yields CDR1 SNHLY and CDR2 FYNNEI. The CDR3 sequence is 17 residues long. Germline trimming cut 5 bases from V and 1 base from J; bases unmatched to any gene: 12.

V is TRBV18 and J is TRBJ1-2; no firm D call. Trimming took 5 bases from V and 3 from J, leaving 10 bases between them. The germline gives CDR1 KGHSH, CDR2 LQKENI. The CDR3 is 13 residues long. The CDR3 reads CASSVNGDYGYTF. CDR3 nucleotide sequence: TGTGCCAGCTCAGTAAATGGGGACTATGGCTACACCTTC.

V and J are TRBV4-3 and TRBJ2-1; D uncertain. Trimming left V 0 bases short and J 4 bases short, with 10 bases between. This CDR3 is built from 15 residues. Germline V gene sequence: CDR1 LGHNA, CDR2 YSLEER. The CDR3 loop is CASSQDQSSYNEQFF. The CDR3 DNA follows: TGCGCCAGCAGCCAAGACCAGAGTTCGTACAATGAGCAGTTCTTC.

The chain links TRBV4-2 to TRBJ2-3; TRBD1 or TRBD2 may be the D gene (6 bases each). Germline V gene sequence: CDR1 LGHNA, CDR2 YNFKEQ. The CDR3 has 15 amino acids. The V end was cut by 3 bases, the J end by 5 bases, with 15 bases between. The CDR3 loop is CASSQRLGGVDTQYF. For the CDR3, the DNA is TGTGCCAGCAGCCAGAGACTAGGGGGAGTAGATACGCAGTATTTT.

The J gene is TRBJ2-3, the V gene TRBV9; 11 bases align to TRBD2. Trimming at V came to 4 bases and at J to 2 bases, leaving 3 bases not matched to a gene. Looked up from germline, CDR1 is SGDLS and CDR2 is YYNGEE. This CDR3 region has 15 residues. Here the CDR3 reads CASSNSGGDTDTQYF. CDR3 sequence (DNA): TGTGCCAGCAGCAATAGCGGGGGGGACACAGATACGCAGTATTTT.

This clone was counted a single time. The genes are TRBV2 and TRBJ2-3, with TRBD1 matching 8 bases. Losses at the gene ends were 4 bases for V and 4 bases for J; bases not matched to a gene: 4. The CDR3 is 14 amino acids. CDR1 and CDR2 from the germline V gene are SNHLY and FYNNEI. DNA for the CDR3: TGTGCCAGCAGTGGGACAGGGCCGGCAGATACGCAGTATTTT. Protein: CASSGTGPADTQYF.

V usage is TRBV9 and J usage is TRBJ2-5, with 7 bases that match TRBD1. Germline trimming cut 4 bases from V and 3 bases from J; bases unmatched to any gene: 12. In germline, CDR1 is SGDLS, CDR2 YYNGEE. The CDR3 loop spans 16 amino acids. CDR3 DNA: TGTGCCAGCAGCCGGGGACAGCGTTTGGCCGAAGAGACCCAGTACTTC. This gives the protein CASSRGQRLAEETQYF.

The CDR3 bases are TGTGCCAGCAGTTCGACTAGGGATTCACCCCTCCACTTT. This gives the protein CASSSTRDSPLHF. The chain has TRBV6-5 and TRBJ1-6; unclear D gene. The germline V gene has CDR1 MNHEY and CDR2 SVGAGI. V lost 4 bases to trimming and J lost 8 bases, with 9 bases between them. The CDR3 loop spans 13 amino acids.

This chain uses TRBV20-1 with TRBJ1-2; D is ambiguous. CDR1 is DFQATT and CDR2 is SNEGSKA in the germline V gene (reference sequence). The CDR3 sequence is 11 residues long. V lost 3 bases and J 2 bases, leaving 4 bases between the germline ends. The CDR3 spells CSASSNYGYTF. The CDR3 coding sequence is TGCAGTGCTAGTAGCAACTATGGCTACACCTTC.

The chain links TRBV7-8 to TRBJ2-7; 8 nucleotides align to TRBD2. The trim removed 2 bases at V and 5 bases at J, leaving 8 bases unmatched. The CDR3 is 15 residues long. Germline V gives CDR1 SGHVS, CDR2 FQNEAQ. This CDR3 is CASSLWAGGGDEQYF. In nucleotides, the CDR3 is TGTGCCAGCAGCTTATGGGCGGGAGGAGGCGACGAGCAGTACTTC.

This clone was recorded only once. CDR3 amino acids: CASSPGRSQNEQFF. The DNA of the CDR3 is TGTGCCAGCAGTCCAGGACGGAGCCAAAATGAGCAGTTCTTC. This sequence joins TRBV11-3 and TRBJ2-1; no clear D. V lost 6 bases and J lost 7, with 16 bases in between. CDR1 SGHNT and CDR2 YENEEA come from the germline V gene. This CDR3 is built from 14 residues.

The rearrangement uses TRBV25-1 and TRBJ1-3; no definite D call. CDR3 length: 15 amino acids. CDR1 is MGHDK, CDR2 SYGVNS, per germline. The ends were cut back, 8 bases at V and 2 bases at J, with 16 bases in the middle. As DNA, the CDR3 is TGTGCCAGCCAAGGCAGGATCGATGCTGGAAACACCATATATTTT. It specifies CASQGRIDAGNTIYF.

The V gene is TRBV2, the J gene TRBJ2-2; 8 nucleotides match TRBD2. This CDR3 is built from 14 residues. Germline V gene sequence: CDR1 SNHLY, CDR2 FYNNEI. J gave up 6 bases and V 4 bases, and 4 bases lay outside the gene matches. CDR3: CASSVGLEAGELFF. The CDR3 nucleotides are TGTGCCAGCAGTGTGGGACTAGAGGCCGGGGAGCTGTTTTTT.

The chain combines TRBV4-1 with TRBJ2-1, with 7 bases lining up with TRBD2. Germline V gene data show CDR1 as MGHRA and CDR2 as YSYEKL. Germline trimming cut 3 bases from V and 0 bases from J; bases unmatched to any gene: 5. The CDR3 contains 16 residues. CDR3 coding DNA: TGCGCCAGCAGCCATTCTAGCGGTAGCTCCTACAATGAGCAGTTCTTC. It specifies CASSHSSGSSYNEQFF.

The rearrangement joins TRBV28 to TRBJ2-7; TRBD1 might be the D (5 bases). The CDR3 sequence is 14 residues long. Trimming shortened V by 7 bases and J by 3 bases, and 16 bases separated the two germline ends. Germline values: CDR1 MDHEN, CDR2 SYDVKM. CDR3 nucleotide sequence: TGTGCCAGCACCCCTTACGTGCAGGGCTACGAGCAGTACTTC. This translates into CASTPYVQGYEQYF.

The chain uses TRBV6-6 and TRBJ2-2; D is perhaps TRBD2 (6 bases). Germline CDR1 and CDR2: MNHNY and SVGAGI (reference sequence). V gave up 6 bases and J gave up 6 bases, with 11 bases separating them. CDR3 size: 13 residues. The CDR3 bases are TGTGCCAGCAGCTACGGAGGGGCCGGGGAGCTGTTTTTT. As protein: CASSYGGAGELFF.